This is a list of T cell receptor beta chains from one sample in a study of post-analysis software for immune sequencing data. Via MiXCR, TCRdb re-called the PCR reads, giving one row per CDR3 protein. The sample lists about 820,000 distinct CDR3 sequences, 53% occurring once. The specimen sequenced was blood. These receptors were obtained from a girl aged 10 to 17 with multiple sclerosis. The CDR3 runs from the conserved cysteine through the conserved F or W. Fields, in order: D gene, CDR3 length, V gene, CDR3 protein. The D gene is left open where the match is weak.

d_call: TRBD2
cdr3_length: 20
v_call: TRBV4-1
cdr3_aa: CASSQDSEREVTVAKNIQYF

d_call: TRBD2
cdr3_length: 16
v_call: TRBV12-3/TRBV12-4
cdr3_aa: CASGMGTSVSTDTEYF

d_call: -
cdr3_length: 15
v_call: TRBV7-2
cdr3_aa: CACSSQGKAKNIQYF

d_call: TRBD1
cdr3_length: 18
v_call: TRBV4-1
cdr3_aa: CASSQGPGTGLPTYEQYF

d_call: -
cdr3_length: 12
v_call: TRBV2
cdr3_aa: CASSVLPYGYTF

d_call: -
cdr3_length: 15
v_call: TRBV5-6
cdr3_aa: CASSLVTSSYNEQFF

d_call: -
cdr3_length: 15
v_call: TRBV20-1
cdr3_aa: CSASVLREGTDTQYF

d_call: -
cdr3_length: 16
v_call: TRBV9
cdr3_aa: CASSVPKNRVNQPQHF

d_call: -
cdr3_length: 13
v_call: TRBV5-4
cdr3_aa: CASSLSSNNEQFF

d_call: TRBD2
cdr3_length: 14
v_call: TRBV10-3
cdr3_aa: CAISPQVAGAEQYF

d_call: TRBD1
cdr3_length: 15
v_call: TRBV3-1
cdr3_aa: CASSQVGTGLAFYTF

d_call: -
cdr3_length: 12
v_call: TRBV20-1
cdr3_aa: CSARDRTSEQYF

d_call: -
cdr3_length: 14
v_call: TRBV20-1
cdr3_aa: CSARATGNTGELFF

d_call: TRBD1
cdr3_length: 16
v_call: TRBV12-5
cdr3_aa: CATRGTGIGTADTQYF

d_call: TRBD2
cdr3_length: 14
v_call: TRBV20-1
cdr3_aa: CSASLRTSGFEQYF

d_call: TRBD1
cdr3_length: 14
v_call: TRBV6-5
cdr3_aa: CASSYRTGQDEQYF